The following is a T cell receptor (beta chain) sequence with its context. What it binds is unknown. Primers included in the PCR were 60 Vbeta and 13 Jbeta primers. Clones were read by immunoSEQ multiplex PCR, and TCRdb kept only the in-frame ones, dropping some. This table holds approximately 120,000 clones. These data originate in a study of cytomegalovirus exposure and HLA in healthy donors. Whole-study results and caveats: Cytomegalovirus-associated TCR beta chains were listed, numbering some 150.

The CDR3 totals 15 residues. Trimming cost V 3 bases and J 4 bases, with 14 bases left between them. Germline values: CDR1 SGHVS, CDR2 FNYEAQ. V usage is TRBV7-6 and J usage is TRBJ2-3; a possible D gene is TRBD2 (5 bases). The specimen sequenced was PBMCs. The TCR sequence derives from a man aged 35 to 55 in good health and CMV-seronegative. The CDR3 nucleotides are TGTGCCAGCAGCTTTGGGCCGGGGAAGGCAGATACGCAGTATTTT. The encoded protein is CASSFGPGKADTQYF. The whole variable domain, remainder taken from reference TRBV7-6 and TRBJ2-3, is GAGVSQSPRYKVTKRGQDVALRCDPISGHVSLYWYRQALGQGPEFLTYFNYEAQQDKSGLPNDRFSAERPEGSISTLTIQRTEQRDSAMYRCASSFGPGKADTQYFGPGTRLTVL.